These T cell receptor beta chains were read from a single sample in a study of cytomegalovirus exposure and HLA in healthy donors. TCRdb's copy holds only in-frame clones and misses some; the assay was immunoSEQ multiplex PCR. The sample has roughly 70,000 clones, around 97% seen once. The sequencing sample was made of PBMCs. Source of these receptors: a woman aged 18 to 35 in good health and CMV-seropositive. CDR3s include the opening cysteine and the closing phenylalanine or tryptophan. A D gene is named only where the DNA matches it firmly. Not every row has a clone size; where given, it reads once, few, many or a size class.

len: 16
abundance: -
d_gene: TRBD2
v_gene: TRBV9
j_gene: TRBJ2-1
CDR3aa: CASSPWMLAGLNEQFF
CDR3nt: TGTGCCAGCAGCCCCTGGATGCTAGCGGGATTGAATGAGCAGTTCTTC

len: 13
abundance: -
d_gene: -
v_gene: TRBV4-1
j_gene: TRBJ1-5
CDR3aa: CASSQETHQPQHF
CDR3nt: TGCGCCAGCAGCCAAGAAACTCATCAGCCCCAGCATTTT

len: 17
abundance: -
d_gene: TRBD2
v_gene: TRBV2
j_gene: TRBJ2-3
CDR3aa: CASSGTSGRWGTDTQYF
CDR3nt: TGTGCCAGCAGTGGGACTAGCGGGAGATGGGGTACAGATACGCAGTATTTT

len: 15
abundance: -
d_gene: -
v_gene: TRBV4-2
j_gene: TRBJ1-1
CDR3aa: CASSQERIGQFEAFF
CDR3nt: TGTGCCAGCAGCCAAGAAAGAATCGGACAGTTTGAAGCTTTCTTT

len: 14
abundance: -
d_gene: -
v_gene: TRBV19
j_gene: TRBJ1-2
CDR3aa: CASRQSAANYGYTF
CDR3nt: TGTGCCAGTAGGCAGTCTGCTGCTAACTATGGCTACACCTTC

len: 12
abundance: -
d_gene: -
v_gene: TRBV6-1
j_gene: TRBJ2-7
CDR3aa: CASTPGPGEQYF
CDR3nt: TGTGCCAGCACTCCAGGGCCGGGCGAGCAGTACTTC

len: 14
abundance: -
d_gene: TRBD1
v_gene: TRBV28
j_gene: TRBJ2-7
CDR3aa: CASKVGTGYYEQYF
CDR3nt: TGTGCCAGCAAAGTGGGGACAGGGTACTACGAGCAGTACTTC

len: 15
abundance: -
d_gene: TRBD1
v_gene: TRBV9
j_gene: TRBJ1-5
CDR3aa: CASSVGDRGNQPQHF
CDR3nt: TGTGCCAGCAGCGTAGGGGACAGGGGCAATCAGCCCCAGCATTTT

len: 16
abundance: -
d_gene: -
v_gene: TRBV4-1
j_gene: TRBJ2-5
CDR3aa: CASSQSAGWTQETQYF
CDR3nt: TGCGCCAGCAGCCAATCTGCAGGGTGGACACAAGAGACCCAGTACTTC

len: 11
abundance: many
d_gene: -
v_gene: TRBV20-1
j_gene: TRBJ2-7
CDR3aa: CSARDWYGQYF
CDR3nt: TGCAGTGCCCGAGACTGGTACGGGCAGTACTTC

len: 15
abundance: -
d_gene: TRBD1
v_gene: TRBV28
j_gene: TRBJ2-5
CDR3aa: CASGLTGQGPQTQYF
CDR3nt: TGTGCCAGCGGCCTAACGGGACAGGGGCCCCAGACCCAGTACTTC

len: 13
abundance: -
d_gene: -
v_gene: TRBV6-5
j_gene: TRBJ1-4
CDR3aa: CASSLVNNEKLFF
CDR3nt: TGTGCCAGCAGTTTAGTTAATAATGAAAAACTGTTTTTT